These 2 T cell receptor beta chains were sequenced from one sample in a study of blood T cell repertoires in COVID-19. The protocol was immunoSEQ multiplex PCR, while the TCRdb copy is restricted to in-frame clones and leaves out a portion. This sample has about 100,000 clones, with about 88% found just once. The source material was peripheral blood. These TCRs come from an elderly woman with acute or convalescent COVID-19.

The chain uses TRBV7-9 and TRBJ1-3, with TRBD1 matching 8 bases. The length of the CDR3 is 13 residues. The V and J ends lost 5 bases and 4 bases, in that order; junction bases with no gene match: 1. Germline loops: CDR1 SEHNR, CDR2 FQNEAQ (reference sequence). In nucleotides, the CDR3 is TGTGCCAGCAGCCGGACAGGGGGAAACACCATATATTTT. Protein sequence: CASSRTGGNTIYF.

V gene TRBV11-2 combines with J gene TRBJ1-2; possible D gene TRBD1, 6 bases. The CDR3 consists of 15 residues. The germline V gene has CDR1 SGHAT and CDR2 FQNNGV. Trimming shortened V by 0 bases and J by 4 bases, and 12 bases separated the two germline ends. The CDR3 DNA is TGTGCCAGCAGCTTAGATCGGGGGGCGTCCTATGGCTACACCTTC. Encoded protein: CASSLDRGASYGYTF.